In this sample, the clone carrying this TCR beta chain turned up a few times. V was pared by 3 bases and J by 5 bases, with 11 bases between. Germline V lookup: CDR1 SNHLY, CDR2 FYNNEI. CDR3 size: 14 residues. This sample was taken from a study of shared clonotypes between healthy human individuals. Naive CD8 populations comprised CD45RO-negative cells positively selected for CCR7, excluding terminally differentiated effector memory CD45RA+ cells. The run depth of the assay was deep. The repertoire was sequenced with immunoSEQ multiplex PCR; TCRdb's copy has only in-frame clones and lacks some. The sample contains roughly 2.1 million clones, about 93% of which appear only once.

This chain links TRBV2 with TRBJ1-5; D gene ambiguous. This TCR was sampled from a man aged 18 to 35 in good health. Some clones in this sample may be carry-over from other donors' samples. Material for sequencing was naive CD8+ T cells from PBMCs. CDR3 DNA sequence: TGTGCCAGCAGTGACCCCAGGTTGTATCAGCCCCAGCATTTT. It yields the protein CASSDPRLYQPQHF. Full variable domain (missing parts from reference TRBV2 and TRBJ1-5): EPEVTQTPSHQVTQMGQEVILRCVPISNHLYFYWYRQILGQKVEFLVSFYNNEISEKSEIFDDQFSVERPDGSNFTLKIRSTKLEDSAMYFCASSDPRLYQPQHFGDGTRLSIL.